This TCR beta chain emerged from a study of T cell changes during pregnancy in multiple sclerosis. Germline values: CDR1 MDHEN, CDR2 SYDVKM. Trimming left V 8 bases short and J 5 bases short, with 15 bases between. The CDR3 contains 13 residues. The repertoire was sequenced with immunoSEQ multiplex PCR; TCRdb's copy has only in-frame clones and lacks some. The table has about 72,000 clones, 92% seen once. This clone was counted once. The sequence derives from a female donor in good health, enrolled as a control in a pregnancy study. The J gene is TRBJ1-1, the V gene TRBV28; maybe TRBD1 (6 bases). The sequencing used peripheral blood, collected in the first trimester of pregnancy. The CDR3 DNA is TGTGCCAGCGGGGTTCAGGGGCCTACTGAAGCTTTCTTT. As protein: CASGVQGPTEAFF.